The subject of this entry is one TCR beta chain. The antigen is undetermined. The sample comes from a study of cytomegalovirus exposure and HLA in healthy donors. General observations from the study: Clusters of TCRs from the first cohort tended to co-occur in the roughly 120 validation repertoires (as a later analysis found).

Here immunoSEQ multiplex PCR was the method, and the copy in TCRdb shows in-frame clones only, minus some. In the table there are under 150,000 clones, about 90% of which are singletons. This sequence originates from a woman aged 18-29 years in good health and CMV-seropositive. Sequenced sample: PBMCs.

This CDR3 reads CAISVGGGASASGNTIYF. DNA of the CDR3: TGTGCCATCAGTGTCGGCGGGGGGGCATCCGCCTCTGGAAACACCATATATTTT. The chain joins TRBV10-3 to TRBJ1-3; TRBD1 is a possible D gene (6 bases). Germline V gene lookup returns CDR1 ENHRY and CDR2 SYGVKD. The CDR3 is 18 residues long. V lost 4 bases to trimming and J lost 0 bases, with 19 bases between them.